These 32 T cell receptor beta chains were all obtained from the same sample, sequenced in a study of blood T cell repertoires in COVID-19. Data came from immunoSEQ multiplex PCR; TCRdb stores just in-frame clones and leaves some out. Of under 250,000 clones listed, around 80% were seen once; the top ten hold around 3.3%. The sequenced sample was peripheral blood. The receptors here all came from a woman aged 18-35 years with acute or convalescent COVID-19.

The rearrangement uses TRBV18 and TRBJ2-1, with TRBD2 matching 11 bases. This CDR3 has 17 residues. Trimming removed 4 bases from V and 1 base from J; junction bases left unmatched: 6. The germline V gene has CDR1 KGHSH and CDR2 LQKENI. The chain's CDR3 is CASSLVSGGGSYNEQFF. The CDR3, as DNA: TGTGCCAGCTCACTTGTTAGCGGGGGGGGATCCTACAATGAGCAGTTCTTC.

The CDR3 DNA sequence: TGCGCCAGCAGCCCGGCGAGGCCCACCGAAAAACTGTTTTTT. It codes for CASSPARPTEKLFF. V and J are TRBV5-1 and TRBJ1-4; the D is unclear. V was cut by 4 bases and J by 8 bases, with 15 bases left in between. Germline V gives CDR1 SGHRS, CDR2 YFSETQ. The CDR3 extends over 14 amino acids.

This chain links TRBV2 with TRBJ1-1; 11 positions agree with TRBD1. There are 15 residues in the CDR3. The germline CDR1 and CDR2 sequences are SNHLY and FYNNEI. Losses at the gene ends were 7 bases for V and 0 bases for J; bases not matched to a gene: 4. The CDR3 DNA follows: TGTGCCAGCACCGGGACAGGGGGGATGAACACTGAAGCTTTCTTT. It specifies CASTGTGGMNTEAFF.

V usage is TRBV5-1 and J usage is TRBJ1-1, with TRBD1 as a possible D gene (6 bases). V lost 4 bases and J 0 bases, leaving 10 bases between the germline ends. Germline V gene data show CDR1 as SGHRS and CDR2 as YFSETQ. This CDR3 region has 14 residues. The CDR3 loop reads CASSARGMNTEAFF. The DNA for the CDR3 is TGCGCCAGCAGCGCCAGGGGCATGAACACTGAAGCTTTCTTT.

V and J are TRBV7-2 and TRBJ2-1; TRBD1 is a possible D gene (6 bases). Germline-derived CDR1 and CDR2 are SGHTA and FQGNSA. Trimming stripped 5 bases from V and 4 bases from J, with 9 bases between. The CDR3 loop spans 13 amino acids. The CDR3 loop reads CASSHREYNEQFF. As DNA, the CDR3 is TGTGCCAGCAGCCACAGGGAGTACAATGAGCAGTTCTTC.

The V gene is TRBV7-3, the J gene TRBJ2-2; no clear D gene. Per the germline V gene, CDR1 is SGHTA and CDR2 is FQGTGA. The CDR3 has 14 amino acids. V was cut by 5 bases and J by 4 bases, with 11 bases left in between. The CDR3 sequence is CASSTTVFTGELFF. The CDR3 DNA reads as TGTGCCAGCAGCACGACTGTATTCACCGGGGAGCTGTTTTTT. The variable domain in full, with the rest retrieved from reference TRBV7-3 and TRBJ2-2, is GAGVSQTPSNKVTEKGKYVELRCDPISGHTALYWYRQSLGQGPEFLIYFQGTGAADDSGLPNDRFFAVRPEGSVSTLKIQRTERGDSAVYLCASSTTVFTGELFFGEGSRLTVL.

J is TRBJ2-1 and V is TRBV9; D might be TRBD1 (6 bases). CDR1 SGDLS and CDR2 YYNGEE come from the germline V gene. CDR3 size: 14 residues. V lost 2 bases, J lost 7 bases, and 13 bases lay in between. The CDR3 protein is CASSVITGSNEQFF. As DNA, the CDR3 is TGTGCCAGCAGCGTTATTACAGGGTCTAATGAGCAGTTCTTC.

J is TRBJ2-2 and V is TRBV11-2; the match to TRBD1 covers 9 bases. The trim removed 5 bases at V and 6 bases at J, leaving 10 bases unmatched. CDR1 and CDR2 (germline): SGHAT, FQNNGV. The CDR3 length is 16 residues. The CDR3 DNA reads as TGTGCCAGCAGCAAGCGACAGGGGGGTTTCGCCGGGGAGCTGTTTTTT. The encoded protein is CASSKRQGGFAGELFF.

This clone has more than one count but fewer than ten. The genes are TRBV6-6 and TRBJ2-1, with 15 nucleotides matching TRBD2. The CDR3 has 17 amino acids. From germline, CDR1 is MNHNY and CDR2 SVGAGI (reference sequence). V lost 5 bases and J lost 4; bases outside the gene matches: 6. The CDR3, as DNA: TGTGCCAGCAGTCGCGGGACTAGCGGGAGGTCATACAATGAGCAGTTCTTC. Encoded protein: CASSRGTSGRSYNEQFF.

The chain joins TRBV7-3 to TRBJ2-7; 8 bases match TRBD1. The CDR3 runs to 14 residues. The trim removed 5 bases at V and 3 bases at J, leaving 6 bases unmatched. The germline gives CDR1 SGHTA, CDR2 FQGTGA. CDR3 loop: CASSKDRGSYEQYF. The CDR3 DNA follows: TGTGCCAGCAGCAAAGACAGGGGAAGCTACGAGCAGTACTTC.

The chain uses TRBV20-1 and TRBJ1-2; tentative D call: TRBD1 (5 bases). Germline assignment: CDR1 DFQATT and CDR2 SNEGSKA (reference sequence). This CDR3 region has 13 residues. The ends were cut back, 4 bases at V and 5 bases at J, with 14 bases in the middle. The CDR3 spells CSATETVTYGYTF. For the CDR3, the DNA is TGCAGTGCTACTGAGACAGTGACTTATGGCTACACCTTC.

This chain joins TRBV27 and TRBJ2-5; 7 bases line up with TRBD2. CDR1 is MNHEY and CDR2 is SMNVEV in the germline V gene (reference sequence). The ends lost 7 bases at V and 2 bases at J; junction bases unmatched: 16. The CDR3 covers 17 residues. CDR3 region: CASTKFGEPGLQETQYF. The DNA of the CDR3 is TGTGCCAGCACCAAGTTTGGGGAACCGGGACTACAAGAGACCCAGTACTTC.

For the CDR3, the DNA is TGCGCCAGCAGCCTACTGGTCGGAGAATCTAACTATGGCTACACCTTC. It encodes CASSLLVGESNYGYTF. The chain links TRBV5-1 to TRBJ1-2; D is ambiguous. The CDR3 sequence is 16 residues long. The V gene lost 4 bases and the J gene lost 0 bases, with 16 bases spanning the gap. Germline CDR1 reads SGHRS; CDR2 reads YFSETQ.

CDR3 DNA: TGTGCCATCAGTGAGTCCCCGCAGAATACGCAGTATTTT. This codes for CAISESPQNTQYF. The V gene is TRBV10-3, the J gene TRBJ2-3; D not resolved. Germline V gene sequence: CDR1 ENHRY, CDR2 SYGVKD. This CDR3 is 13 amino acids long. V was cut by 0 bases and J by 7 bases, with 8 bases left in between.

The chain combines TRBV2 with TRBJ1-4; 10 bases agree with TRBD1. V lost 3 bases to trimming and J lost 7 bases; unmatched junction nucleotides: 2. Germline V gene sequence: CDR1 SNHLY, CDR2 FYNNEI. The CDR3 runs to 14 residues. The CDR3 sequence: CASSEWTGGEKLFF. CDR3 in DNA: TGTGCCAGCAGTGAGTGGACAGGGGGTGAAAAACTGTTTTTT.

The V and J genes are TRBV5-1 and TRBJ1-2; 7 bases are a match to TRBD1. V lost 4 bases to trimming and J lost 4 bases; unmatched junction nucleotides: 7. Germline V gene sequence: CDR1 SGHRS, CDR2 YFSETQ. The CDR3 has 14 amino acids. This CDR3 reads CASSQGQNFYGYTF. For the CDR3, the DNA is TGCGCCAGCAGCCAGGGACAGAATTTCTATGGCTACACCTTC.

J is TRBJ2-2 and V is TRBV4-3; 11 nucleotides match TRBD1. The CDR3 is 17 amino acids. J lost 5 bases, V lost 4 bases, and 9 bases had no gene match. Germline-derived CDR1 and CDR2 are LGHNA and YSLEER. The CDR3 spells CASSLLPGQGDTGELFF. CDR3 sequence (DNA): TGCGCCAGCAGCCTACTACCGGGACAGGGGGATACCGGGGAGCTGTTTTTT.

This rearrangement joins TRBV10-3 to TRBJ2-7; D might be TRBD1 (6 bases). Looked up from germline, CDR1 is ENHRY and CDR2 is SYGVKD. The CDR3 has 15 amino acids. Trimming cost V 3 bases and J 2 bases, with 14 bases left between them. The CDR3 sequence is CAISDFGQKAYEQYF. The CDR3 coding sequence is TGTGCCATCAGTGACTTCGGACAGAAAGCCTACGAGCAGTACTTC.

The genes are TRBV6-6 and TRBJ1-1; TRBD1 agrees at 8 bases. Germline V lookup: CDR1 MNHNY, CDR2 SVGAGI (reference sequence). This CDR3 contains 15 residues. Losses at the gene ends were 0 bases for V and 7 bases for J; bases not matched to a gene: 7. DNA for the CDR3: TGTGCCAGCAGTTACTCTACCGGGACAGGCGGTGAAGCTTTCTTT. It yields the protein CASSYSTGTGGEAFF.

The gene calls are TRBV5-8 and TRBJ1-4; 7 bases map to TRBD1. Unmatched junction bases numbered 6, after V lost 2 bases and J lost 5 bases. In germline, CDR1 is SGHTS, CDR2 YDEGEE. The CDR3 contains 15 residues. CDR3 protein: CASSLGGTDNEKLFF. CDR3 DNA sequence: TGTGCCAGCAGCTTAGGAGGGACAGACAATGAAAAACTGTTTTTT.

The chain combines TRBV2 with TRBJ1-5, with 12 bases fitting TRBD1. The CDR3 totals 14 residues. Germline CDR1 is SNHLY and CDR2 is FYNNEI. Unmatched junction bases numbered 2, after V lost 6 bases and J lost 5 bases. The CDR3 loop is CASSGTGGDQPQHF. The DNA for the CDR3 is TGTGCCAGCAGCGGGACAGGGGGCGATCAGCCCCAGCATTTT.

The rearrangement links TRBV5-1 to TRBJ2-7, with unresolved D. Per germline, CDR1 SGHRS and CDR2 YFSETQ. The length of the CDR3 is 16 residues. Trimming took off 0 bases at V and 4 bases at J, with 17 bases between the two ends. CDR3 bases: TGCGCCAGCAGCTTGGGTGGTCACTTTGCTCAATACGAGCAGTACTTC. Encoded protein: CASSLGGHFAQYEQYF.

V and J are TRBV12-3 or TRBV12-4 and TRBJ2-7, with 10 bases matching TRBD1. The junction had 0 bases not matched to a gene; V was cut back by 5 bases and J by 5 bases. The CDR3 consists of 12 residues. The CDR3, as DNA: TGTGCCAGCAGTGGGACAGGGGACGAGCAGTACTTC. Its translation is CASSGTGDEQYF.

The V gene is TRBV28, the J gene TRBJ2-2, with TRBD2 identical over 9 bases. This CDR3 comprises 15 residues. V shed 4 bases, J shed 6 bases, and the junction held 6 bases outside the gene matches. CDR1 MDHEN and CDR2 SYDVKM come from the germline V gene. Here the CDR3 DNA reads TGTGCCAGCAGTTATAGCGGGAGTCTTGCCGGGGAGCTGTTTTTT. Amino acid sequence: CASSYSGSLAGELFF.

CDR3 sequence (DNA): TGTGCCAGCAGCTTGCGCCTAGCGGGATCATCCTACAATGAGCAGTTCTTC. Residues: CASSLRLAGSSYNEQFF. The chain is built from TRBV5-4 and TRBJ2-1; TRBD2 matches at 9 bases. Germline CDR1 SGHNT, CDR2 YYREEE (reference sequence). This CDR3 contains 17 residues. The V and J ends lost 1 base and 1 base, in that order; junction bases with no gene match: 6.

CDR3: CASSDKDRAYEQYF. The DNA for the CDR3 is TGCGCCAGCAGTGACAAGGACAGGGCCTACGAGCAGTACTTC. J is TRBJ2-7 and V is TRBV10-1; 8 nucleotides match TRBD1. The CDR3 runs to 14 residues. The germline CDR1 and CDR2 sequences are WNHNN and SYGVQD (reference sequence). The V segment lost 3 bases and the J segment 2 bases; nucleotides outside the gene matches: 3.

This clone was counted a single time. The chain employs TRBV30 and TRBJ2-1; D is possibly TRBD1 (5 bases). The germline gives CDR1 GTSNPN, CDR2 SVGIG (reference sequence). Trimming left V 5 bases short and J 0 bases short, with 5 bases between. The CDR3 length is 12 residues. As DNA, the CDR3 is TGTGCCTGGGACAGCTCCTACAATGAGCAGTTCTTC. Protein product: CAWDSSYNEQFF.

The rearrangement links TRBV7-2 to TRBJ1-2; 12 bases align to TRBD1. J was trimmed by 8 bases and V by 5 bases; bases with no gene match: 6. Germline V lookup: CDR1 SGHTA, CDR2 FQGNSA. This CDR3 has 14 amino acids. The CDR3 reads CASSPGTGGSGYTF. The CDR3 nucleotides are TGTGCCAGCAGCCCCGGGACAGGGGGCTCGGGCTACACCTTC. The full variable domain, its missing parts supplied by reference TRBV7-2 and TRBJ1-2, is GAGVSQSPSNKVTEKGKDVELRCDPISGHTALYWYRQSLGQGLEFLIYFQGNSAPDKSGLPSDRFSAERTGGSVSTLTIQRTQQEDSAVYLCASSPGTGGSGYTFGSGTRLTVV.

The genes are TRBV18 and TRBJ1-1; D is perhaps TRBD1 (5 bases). The CDR3 covers 16 residues. CDR1 and CDR2 from the germline V gene are KGHSH and LQKENI. Trimming cost V 0 bases and J 1 base, with 12 bases left between them. DNA for the CDR3: TGTGCCAGCTCACCACCGGCAGGGAGGAAGAACACTGAAGCTTTCTTT. This encodes CASSPPAGRKNTEAFF.

The chain carries TRBV19 and TRBJ1-5; weak D call: TRBD1 (5 bases). CDR3 length: 14 residues. V was clipped by 5 bases and J by 3 bases, with 11 bases between them. The germline gives CDR1 LNHDA, CDR2 SQIVND (reference sequence). The CDR3 sequence is CASSLWGDNQPQHF. The CDR3 DNA reads as TGTGCCAGTAGTTTGTGGGGGGACAATCAGCCCCAGCATTTT. The whole variable domain, remainder taken from reference TRBV19 and TRBJ1-5, is DGGITQSPKYLFRKEGQNVTLSCEQNLNHDAMYWYRQDPGQGLRLIYYSQIVNDFQKGDIAEGYSVSREKKESFPLTVTSAQKNPTAFYLCASSLWGDNQPQHFGDGTRLSIL.

This chain links TRBV6-5 with TRBJ2-1, with a possible D match to TRBD1 (6 bases). The germline V and J ends were trimmed by 7 bases and 9 bases, with 10 bases remaining between them. Germline lookup yields CDR1 MNHEY and CDR2 SVGAGI. This CDR3 comprises 11 residues. The CDR3 DNA is TGTGCCAGCATACAGGGCGGTGAGCAGTTCTTC. It specifies CASIQGGEQFF.

The chain uses TRBV19 and TRBJ1-3; TRBD1 aligns across 7 bases. CDR3 size: 16 residues. Germline values: CDR1 LNHDA, CDR2 SQIVND (reference sequence). Losses at the gene ends were 6 bases for V and 0 bases for J; bases not matched to a gene: 8. The CDR3 bases are TGTGCCAGTAGCCTCGGACAGGTTTCCTCTGGAAACACCATATATTTT. Its translation is CASSLGQVSSGNTIYF.